This T cell receptor (beta chain) was sequenced in a study of T cell responses to AZD1222 COVID-19 vaccine. Produced via immunoSEQ multiplex PCR; TCRdb's table is partial and in-frame only. The sample has fewer than 120,000 clones; less than 95% are singletons. Analysis merged second doses at about 4 or about 12 weeks. Between the trimmed V and J ends, which lost 4 bases and 4 bases, there was a span of 13 bases. CDR1 and CDR2 (germline): LGHNA, YNFKEQ. This CDR3 is 14 amino acids long. The study, taken as a whole, reports: Donors skewed white British and female; clonal diversity was possibly underestimated. Close to half of spike-specific TCRs reportedly recognize unmutated variant regions.

For this clone: The antigen is undetermined.

The sequence was obtained from an adult who received the AZD1222 COVID-19 vaccine. The chain uses TRBV4-2 and TRBJ1-2; D possibly corresponds to TRBD1 (6 bases). Source: peripheral blood, taken 28 days after the second AZD1222 dose. The CDR3 sequence: CASSPRTDFYGYTF. The CDR3 DNA reads TGTGCCAGCAGCCCCCGGACAGATTTCTATGGCTACACCTTC.